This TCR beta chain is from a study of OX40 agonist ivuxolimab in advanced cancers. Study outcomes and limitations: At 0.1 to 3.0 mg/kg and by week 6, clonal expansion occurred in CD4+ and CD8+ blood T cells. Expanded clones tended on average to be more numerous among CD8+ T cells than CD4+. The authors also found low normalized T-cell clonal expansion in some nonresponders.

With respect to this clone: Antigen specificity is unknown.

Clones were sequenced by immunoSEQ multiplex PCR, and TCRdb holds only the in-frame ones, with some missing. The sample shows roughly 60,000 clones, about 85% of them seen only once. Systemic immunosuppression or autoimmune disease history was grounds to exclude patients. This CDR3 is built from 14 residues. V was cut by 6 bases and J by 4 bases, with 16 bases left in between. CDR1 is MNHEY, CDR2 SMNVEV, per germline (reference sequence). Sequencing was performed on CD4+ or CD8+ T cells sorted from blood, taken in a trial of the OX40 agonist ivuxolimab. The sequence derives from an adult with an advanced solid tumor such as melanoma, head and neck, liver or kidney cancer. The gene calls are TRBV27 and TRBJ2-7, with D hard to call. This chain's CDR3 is CASSSRRFGYEQYF. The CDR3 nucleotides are TGTGCCAGCAGCTCGAGGAGATTCGGATACGAGCAGTACTTC.